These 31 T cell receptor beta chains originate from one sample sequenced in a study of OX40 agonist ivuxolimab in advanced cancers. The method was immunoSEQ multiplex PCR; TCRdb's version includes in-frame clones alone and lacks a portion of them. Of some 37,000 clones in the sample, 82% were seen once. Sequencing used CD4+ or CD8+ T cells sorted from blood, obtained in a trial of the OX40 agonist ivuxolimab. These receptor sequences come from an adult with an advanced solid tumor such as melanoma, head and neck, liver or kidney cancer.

DNA for the CDR3: TGTGCCATCACCCTATCACTTCTCTCTGGAAACACCATATATTTT. This encodes CAITLSLLSGNTIYF. The chain uses TRBV6-1 and TRBJ1-3, with unresolved D. CDR1 MNHNS and CDR2 SASEGT come from the germline V gene. This CDR3 has 15 residues. V gave up 10 bases and J gave up 0 bases, with 16 bases separating them.

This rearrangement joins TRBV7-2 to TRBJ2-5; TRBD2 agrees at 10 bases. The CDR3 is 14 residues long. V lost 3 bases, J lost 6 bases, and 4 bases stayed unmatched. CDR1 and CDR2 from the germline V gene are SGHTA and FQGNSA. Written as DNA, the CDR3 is TGTGCCAGCAGCTTTAGCGGGGGGCCTCAGACCCAGTACTTC. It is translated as CASSFSGGPQTQYF.

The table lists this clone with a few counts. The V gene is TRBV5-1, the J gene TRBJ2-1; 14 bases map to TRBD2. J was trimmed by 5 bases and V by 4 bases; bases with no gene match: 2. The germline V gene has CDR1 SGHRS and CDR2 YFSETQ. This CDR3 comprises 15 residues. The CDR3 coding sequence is TGCGCCAGCAGCCGGGGACTAGCGGGGGACAATGAGCAGTTCTTC. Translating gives CASSRGLAGDNEQFF.

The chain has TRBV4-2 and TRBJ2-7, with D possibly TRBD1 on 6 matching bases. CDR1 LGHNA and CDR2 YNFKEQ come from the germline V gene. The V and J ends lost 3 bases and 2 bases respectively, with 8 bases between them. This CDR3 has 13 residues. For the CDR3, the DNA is TGTGCCAGCAGCCAGAGACAGGCCTACGAGCAGTACTTC. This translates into CASSQRQAYEQYF.

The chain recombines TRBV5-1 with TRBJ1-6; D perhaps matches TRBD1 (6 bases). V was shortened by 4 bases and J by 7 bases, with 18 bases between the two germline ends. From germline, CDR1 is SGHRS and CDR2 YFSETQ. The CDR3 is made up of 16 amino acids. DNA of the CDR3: TGCGCCAGCAGCCCATGGAAGGGGGAAATCAATTCACCCCTCCACTTT. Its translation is CASSPWKGEINSPLHF.

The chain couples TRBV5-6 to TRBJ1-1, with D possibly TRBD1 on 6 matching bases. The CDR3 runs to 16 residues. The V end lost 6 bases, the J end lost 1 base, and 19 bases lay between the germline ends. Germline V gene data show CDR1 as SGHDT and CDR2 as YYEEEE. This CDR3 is CASTMVGGRRNTEAFF. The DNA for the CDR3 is TGTGCCAGCACCATGGTTGGGGGGCGAAGGAACACTGAAGCTTTCTTT.

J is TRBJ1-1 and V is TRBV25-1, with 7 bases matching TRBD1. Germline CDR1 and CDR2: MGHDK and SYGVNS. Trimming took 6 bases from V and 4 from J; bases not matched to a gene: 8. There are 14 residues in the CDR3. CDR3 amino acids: CASSAQGYSTEAFF. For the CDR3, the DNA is TGTGCCAGCAGCGCACAGGGGTATTCCACTGAAGCTTTCTTT.

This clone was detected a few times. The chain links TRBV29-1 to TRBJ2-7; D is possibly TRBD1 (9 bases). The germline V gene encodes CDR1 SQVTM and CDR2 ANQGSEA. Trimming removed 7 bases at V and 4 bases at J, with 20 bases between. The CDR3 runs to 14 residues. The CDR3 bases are TGCAGCGCGGGAGGGGGACAGGGTTATTACGAGCAGTACTTC. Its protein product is CSAGGGQGYYEQYF.

CDR3 DNA sequence: TGTGCCAGCTCCGGGGGGGGCGCGGAGAACACTGAAGCTTTCTTT. Amino acids: CASSGGGAENTEAFF. The rearrangement links TRBV18 to TRBJ1-1, with a tentative D call TRBD1 (6 bases). Germline CDR1 is KGHSH and CDR2 is LQKENI. V dropped 6 bases and J dropped 1 base, with 15 bases sitting between them. CDR3 length: 15 residues.

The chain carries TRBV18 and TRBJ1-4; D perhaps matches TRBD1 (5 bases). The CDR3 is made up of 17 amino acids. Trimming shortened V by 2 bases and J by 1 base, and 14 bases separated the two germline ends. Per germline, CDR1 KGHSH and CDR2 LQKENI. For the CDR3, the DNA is TGTGCCAGCTCACCAAGGGGTCAGGGCCAAACTAATGAAAAACTGTTTTTT. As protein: CASSPRGQGQTNEKLFF.

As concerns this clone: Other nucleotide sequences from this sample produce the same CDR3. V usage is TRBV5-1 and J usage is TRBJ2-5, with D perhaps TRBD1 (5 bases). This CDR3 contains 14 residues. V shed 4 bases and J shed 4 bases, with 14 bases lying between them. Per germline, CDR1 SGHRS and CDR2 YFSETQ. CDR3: CASSLAQGRETQYF. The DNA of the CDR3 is TGCGCCAGCAGCCTGGCGCAGGGAAGAGAGACCCAGTACTTC.

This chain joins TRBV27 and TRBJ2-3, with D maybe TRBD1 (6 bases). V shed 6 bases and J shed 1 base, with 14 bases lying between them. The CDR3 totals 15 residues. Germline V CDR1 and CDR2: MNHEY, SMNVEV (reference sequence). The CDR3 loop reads CASSSWGRGTDTQYF. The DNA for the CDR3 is TGTGCCAGCAGCTCCTGGGGGCGAGGCACAGATACGCAGTATTTT.

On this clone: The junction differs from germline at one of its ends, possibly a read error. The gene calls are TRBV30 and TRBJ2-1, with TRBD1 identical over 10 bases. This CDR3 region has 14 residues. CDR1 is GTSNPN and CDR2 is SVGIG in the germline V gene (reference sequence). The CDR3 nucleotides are TGTGCCTGGAATCGGGACAGGGGCGGCAATGAGCGGTTCTTC. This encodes CAWNRDRGGNERFF.

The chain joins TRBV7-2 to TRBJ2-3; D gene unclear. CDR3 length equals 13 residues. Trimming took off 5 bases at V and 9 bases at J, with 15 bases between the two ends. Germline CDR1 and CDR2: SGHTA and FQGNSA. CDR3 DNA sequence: TGTGCCAGCAGCGACCAAATTCTCGGGACGCAGTATTTT. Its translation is CASSDQILGTQYF.

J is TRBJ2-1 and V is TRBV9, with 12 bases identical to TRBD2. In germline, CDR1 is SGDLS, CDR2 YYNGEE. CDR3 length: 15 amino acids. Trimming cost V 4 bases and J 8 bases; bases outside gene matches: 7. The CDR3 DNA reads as TGTGCCAGCAGCTCCTGGACTAGCGGGGCAGATGAGCAGTTCTTC. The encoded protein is CASSSWTSGADEQFF.

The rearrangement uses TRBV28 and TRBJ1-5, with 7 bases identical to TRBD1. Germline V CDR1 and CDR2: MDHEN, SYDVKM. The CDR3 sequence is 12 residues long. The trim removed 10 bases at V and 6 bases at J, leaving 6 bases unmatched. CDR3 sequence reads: CATQQGTQPQHF. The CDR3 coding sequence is TGTGCCACCCAACAGGGGACTCAGCCCCAGCATTTT.

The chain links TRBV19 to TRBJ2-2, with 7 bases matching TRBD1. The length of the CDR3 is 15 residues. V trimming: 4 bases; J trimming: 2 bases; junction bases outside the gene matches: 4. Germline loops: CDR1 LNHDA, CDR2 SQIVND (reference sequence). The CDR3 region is CASSNRQGNTGELFF. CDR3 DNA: TGTGCCAGTAGTAACCGACAGGGCAACACCGGGGAGCTGTTTTTT.

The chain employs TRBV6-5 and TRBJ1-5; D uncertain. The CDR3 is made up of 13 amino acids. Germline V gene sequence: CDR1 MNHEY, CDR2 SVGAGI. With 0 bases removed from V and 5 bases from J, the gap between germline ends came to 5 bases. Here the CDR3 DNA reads TGTGCCAGCAGTTACTCAATCCATCAGCCCCAGCATTTT. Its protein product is CASSYSIHQPQHF.

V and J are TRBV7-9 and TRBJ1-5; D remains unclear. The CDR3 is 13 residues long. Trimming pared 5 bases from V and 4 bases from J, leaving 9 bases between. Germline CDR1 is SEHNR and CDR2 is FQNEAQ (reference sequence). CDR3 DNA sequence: TGTGCCAGCAGCCTCAACACAAATCAGCCCCAGCATTTT. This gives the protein CASSLNTNQPQHF.

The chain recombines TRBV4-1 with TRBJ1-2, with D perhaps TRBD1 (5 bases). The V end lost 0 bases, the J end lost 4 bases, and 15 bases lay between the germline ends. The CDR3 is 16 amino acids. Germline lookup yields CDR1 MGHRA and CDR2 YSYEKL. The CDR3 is CASSQEMGGNIYGYTF. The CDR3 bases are TGCGCCAGCAGCCAAGAGATGGGGGGGAACATCTATGGCTACACCTTC.

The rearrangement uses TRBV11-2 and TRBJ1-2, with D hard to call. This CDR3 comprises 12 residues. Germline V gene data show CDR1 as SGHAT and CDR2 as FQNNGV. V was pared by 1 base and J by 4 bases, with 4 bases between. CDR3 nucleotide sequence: TGTGCCAGCAGCTTAGCCGGCTATGGCTACACCTTC. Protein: CASSLAGYGYTF.

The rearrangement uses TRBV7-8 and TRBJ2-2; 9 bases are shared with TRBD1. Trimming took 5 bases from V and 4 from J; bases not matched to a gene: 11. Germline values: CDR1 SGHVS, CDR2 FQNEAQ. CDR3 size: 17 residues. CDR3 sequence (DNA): TGTGCCAGCAGCCCCCGGACAGGGGAACTGGGCACCGGGGAGCTGTTTTTT. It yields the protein CASSPRTGELGTGELFF.

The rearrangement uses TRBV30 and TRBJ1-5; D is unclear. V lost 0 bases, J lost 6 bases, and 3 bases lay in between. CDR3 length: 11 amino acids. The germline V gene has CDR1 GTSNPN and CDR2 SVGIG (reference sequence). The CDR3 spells CAWSVGQPQHF. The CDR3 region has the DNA TGTGCCTGGAGTGTGGGTCAGCCCCAGCATTTT.

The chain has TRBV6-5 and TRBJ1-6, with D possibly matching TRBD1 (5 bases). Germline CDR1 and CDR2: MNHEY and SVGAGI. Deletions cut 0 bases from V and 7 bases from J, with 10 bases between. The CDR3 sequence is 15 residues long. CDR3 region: CASSYSGQGNSPLHF. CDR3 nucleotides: TGTGCCAGCAGTTACTCTGGACAAGGGAATTCACCCCTCCACTTT.

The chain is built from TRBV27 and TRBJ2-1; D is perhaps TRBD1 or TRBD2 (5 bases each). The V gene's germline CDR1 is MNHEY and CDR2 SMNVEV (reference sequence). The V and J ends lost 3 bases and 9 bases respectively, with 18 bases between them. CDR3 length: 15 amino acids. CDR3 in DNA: TGTGCCAGCAGTTTGTGGGACGTCAGGTCCAGTGAGCAGTTCTTC. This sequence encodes CASSLWDVRSSEQFF.

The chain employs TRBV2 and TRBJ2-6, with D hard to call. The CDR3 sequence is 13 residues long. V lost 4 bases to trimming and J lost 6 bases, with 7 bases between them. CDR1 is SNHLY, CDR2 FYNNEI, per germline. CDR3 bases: TGTGCCAGCAGTGTAGGGCAGGCCAACGTCCTGACTTTC. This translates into CASSVGQANVLTF.

The CDR3, as DNA: TGTGCCAGCAGTTGGACAGTCAATCAGCCCCAGCATTTT. It yields the protein CASSWTVNQPQHF. V gene TRBV27 combines with J gene TRBJ1-5; D is perhaps TRBD1 (6 bases). Per the germline V gene, CDR1 is MNHEY and CDR2 is SMNVEV (reference sequence). V was clipped by 4 bases and J by 3 bases, with 7 bases between them. CDR3 length: 13 amino acids.

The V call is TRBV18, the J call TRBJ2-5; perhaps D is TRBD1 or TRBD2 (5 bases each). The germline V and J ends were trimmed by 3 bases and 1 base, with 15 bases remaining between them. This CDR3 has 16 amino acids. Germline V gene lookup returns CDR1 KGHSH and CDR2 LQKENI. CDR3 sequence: CASSPTGTGIQETQYF. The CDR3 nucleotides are TGTGCCAGCTCACCTACCGGGACCGGGATCCAAGAGACCCAGTACTTC.

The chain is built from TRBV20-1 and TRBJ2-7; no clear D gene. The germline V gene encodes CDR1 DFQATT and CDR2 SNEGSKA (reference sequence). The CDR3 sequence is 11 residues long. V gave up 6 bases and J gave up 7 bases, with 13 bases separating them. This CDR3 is CSAARYTEQYF. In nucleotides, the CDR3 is TGCAGTGCAGCGAGGTATACGGAGCAGTACTTC.

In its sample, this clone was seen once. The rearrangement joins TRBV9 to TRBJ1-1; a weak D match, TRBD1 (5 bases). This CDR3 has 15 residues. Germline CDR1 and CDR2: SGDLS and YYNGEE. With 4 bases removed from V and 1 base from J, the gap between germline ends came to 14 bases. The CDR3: CASSPHGGENTEAFF. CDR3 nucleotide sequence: TGTGCCAGCAGCCCCCACGGGGGAGAGAACACTGAAGCTTTCTTT.

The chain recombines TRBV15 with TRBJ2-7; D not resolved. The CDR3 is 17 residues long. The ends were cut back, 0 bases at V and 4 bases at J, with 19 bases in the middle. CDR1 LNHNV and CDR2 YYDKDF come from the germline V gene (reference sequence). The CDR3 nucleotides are TGTGCCACCAGCAGAGAGCCAAGACTGATCTCACAATACGAGCAGTACTTC. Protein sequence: CATSREPRLISQYEQYF.